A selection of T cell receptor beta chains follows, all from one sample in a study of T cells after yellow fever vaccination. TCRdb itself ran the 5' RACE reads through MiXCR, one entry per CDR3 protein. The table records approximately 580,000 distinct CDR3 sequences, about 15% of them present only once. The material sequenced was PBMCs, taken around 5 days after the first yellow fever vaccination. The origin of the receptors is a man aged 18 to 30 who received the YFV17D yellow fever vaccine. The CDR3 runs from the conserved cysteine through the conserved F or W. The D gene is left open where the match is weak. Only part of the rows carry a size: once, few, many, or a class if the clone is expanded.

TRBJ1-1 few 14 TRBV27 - CASSSISGRVEAFF TGTGCCAGCAGTTCTATCTCGGGACGCGTTGAAGCTTTCTTT
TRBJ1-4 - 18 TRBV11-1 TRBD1 CASSSKTGTALSNEKLFF TGTGCCAGCAGCTCCAAAACCGGGACAGCTCTTTCTAATGAAAAACTGTTTTTT
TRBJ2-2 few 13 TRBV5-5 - CASSLERAGELFF TGTGCCAGCAGCTTGGAGAGGGCCGGGGAGCTGTTTTTT
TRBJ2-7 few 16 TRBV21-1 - CASSKGCGQGTYEQYF TGTGCCAGCAGCAAAGGGTGTGGCCAGGGGACCTACGAGCAGTACTTC
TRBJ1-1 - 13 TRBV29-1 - CSVEPPGRTEAFF TGCAGCGTTGAACCTCCCGGGAGAACTGAAGCTTTCTTT
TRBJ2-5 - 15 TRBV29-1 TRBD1 CSAEGNRGVRETQYF TGCAGCGCTGAGGGAAACAGGGGAGTTAGAGAGACCCAGTACTTC
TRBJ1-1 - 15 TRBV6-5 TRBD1 CASSYETGGKIEAFF TGTGCCAGCAGTTACGAGACAGGGGGAAAGATTGAAGCTTTCTTT
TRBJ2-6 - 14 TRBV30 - CAWMTASGANVLTF TGTGCCTGGATGACAGCGTCTGGGGCCAACGTCCTGACTTTC
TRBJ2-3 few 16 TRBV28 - CASTSPRTGWLDTQYF TGTGCCAGCACCTCTCCCCGCACAGGGTGGTTAGATACGCAGTATTTT
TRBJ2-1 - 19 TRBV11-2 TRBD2 CASSSPGRTSGGARDEQFF TGTGCCAGCAGCTCGCCCGGGAGGACTAGCGGGGGGGCCCGGGATGAGCAGTTCTTC
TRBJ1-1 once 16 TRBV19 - CASTPGRQTMNTEAFF TGTGCCAGTACCCCAGGGAGACAGACTATGAACACTGAAGCTTTCTTT
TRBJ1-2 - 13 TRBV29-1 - CSAVTDGNYGYTF TGCAGCGCCGTTACGGACGGAAACTATGGCTACACCTTC
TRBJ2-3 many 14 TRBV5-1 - CASSPGVGPDTQYF TGCGCCAGCAGCCCGGGGGTGGGCCCAGATACGCAGTATTTT
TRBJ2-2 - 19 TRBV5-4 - CASSLGGIGGSQNTGELFF TGTGCCAGCAGCTTGGGAGGTATTGGTGGCAGCCAGAACACCGGGGAGCTGTTTTTT
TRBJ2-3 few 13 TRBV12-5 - CASGFTGTDTQYF TGTGCTAGTGGTTTTACAGGCACAGATACGCAGTATTTT
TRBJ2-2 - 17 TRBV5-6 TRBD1 CASSFYSPGQAPGELFF TGTGCCAGCAGCTTTTACTCACCCGGACAGGCTCCCGGGGAGCTGTTTTTT
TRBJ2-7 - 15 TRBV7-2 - CASSLAGRGVVEQYF TGTGCCAGCAGCTTAGCGGGCAGGGGAGTTGTCGAGCAGTACTTC
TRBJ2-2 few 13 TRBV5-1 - CASSPRETGELFF TGCGCCAGCAGCCCGAGGGAAACCGGGGAGCTGTTTTTT
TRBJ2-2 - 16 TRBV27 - CASSLIFAGSTGELFF TGTGCCAGCAGTTTAATCTTTGCAGGGTCCACCGGGGAGCTGTTTTTT
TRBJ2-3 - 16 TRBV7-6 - CASSLDHRGSTDTQYF TGTGCCAGCAGCTTAGATCACCGGGGAAGCACAGATACGCAGTATTTT
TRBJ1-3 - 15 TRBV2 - CASSAPSDSGNTIYF TGTGCCAGCAGTGCCCCGTCTGACTCTGGAAACACCATATATTTT
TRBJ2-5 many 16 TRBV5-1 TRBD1 CASSLFSGQGQETQYF TGCGCCAGCAGCTTGTTTTCGGGACAGGGCCAAGAGACCCAGTACTTC
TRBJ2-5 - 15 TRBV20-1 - CSAQGSTAPQETQYF TGCAGCGCTCAGGGGAGTACAGCACCTCAAGAGACCCAGTACTTC
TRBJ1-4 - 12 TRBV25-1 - CASNTRNEKLFF TGTGCCAGCAACACAAGGAATGAAAAACTGTTTTTT
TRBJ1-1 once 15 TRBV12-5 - CASGFNPGTILEAFF TGTGCTAGTGGTTTTAATCCCGGGACAATTCTTGAAGCTTTCTTT
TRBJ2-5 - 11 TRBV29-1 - CSVLRLETQYF TGCAGCGTTCTAAGGTTGGAGACCCAGTACTTC
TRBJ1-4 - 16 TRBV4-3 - CASSQDNSRYREKLFF TGCGCCAGCAGCCAAGACAACAGCCGGTATCGGGAAAAACTGTTTTTT
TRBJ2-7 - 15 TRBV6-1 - CASSVTRGSTYEQYF TGTGCCAGCAGTGTAACCCGGGGGAGCACCTACGAGCAGTACTTC
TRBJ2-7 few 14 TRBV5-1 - CASSYTANSYEQYF TGCGCCAGCAGCTATACAGCGAACTCCTACGAGCAGTACTTC
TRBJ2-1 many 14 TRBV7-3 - CASSLRDGDNEQFF TGTGCCAGCAGCCTACGGGACGGCGACAATGAGCAGTTCTTC
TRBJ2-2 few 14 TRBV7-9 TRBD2 CASSLIAGTGELFF TGTGCCAGCAGCCTAATAGCGGGCACCGGGGAGCTGTTTTTT
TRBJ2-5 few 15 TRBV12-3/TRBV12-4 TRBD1 CASRPTQGARETQYF TGTGCCAGCAGACCGACACAGGGGGCGCGCGAGACCCAGTACTTC
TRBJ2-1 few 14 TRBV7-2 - CASGQFSAYNEQFF TGTGCCAGCGGGCAGTTCAGTGCCTACAATGAGCAGTTCTTC
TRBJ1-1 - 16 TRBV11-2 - CASSLDRRLMNTEAFF TGTGCCAGCAGCTTAGATCGGCGGCTGATGAACACTGAAGCTTTCTTT
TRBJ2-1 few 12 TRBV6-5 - CAAWGADNEQFF TGTGCCGCCTGGGGGGCGGACAATGAGCAGTTCTTC
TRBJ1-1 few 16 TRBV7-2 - CASSLFSGRFDTEAFF TGTGCCAGCAGCTTATTTTCGGGCCGGTTTGACACTGAAGCTTTCTTT
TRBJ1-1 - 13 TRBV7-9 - CASSLEGLTEAFF TGTGCCAGCAGCTTGGAAGGCCTCACTGAAGCTTTCTTT
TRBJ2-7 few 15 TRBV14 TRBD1 CASSQDFVTGDEQYF TGTGCCAGCAGCCAAGATTTTGTTACAGGGGATGAGCAGTACTTC
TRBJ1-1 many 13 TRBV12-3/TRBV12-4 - CASSRQRNTEAFF TGTGCCAGCAGTAGACAGAGGAACACTGAAGCTTTCTTT
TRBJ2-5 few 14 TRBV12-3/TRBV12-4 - CASRDPPRGETQYF TGTGCCAGCAGAGACCCGCCCAGGGGAGAGACCCAGTACTTC
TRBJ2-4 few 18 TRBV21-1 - CASSKAREGFPAKNIQYF TGTGCCAGCAGCAAAGCGCGTGAGGGGTTCCCAGCCAAAAACATTCAGTACTTC
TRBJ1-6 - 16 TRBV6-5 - CASSYSTAGVGSPLHF TGTGCCAGCAGTTACTCGACTGCTGGAGTGGGGTCACCCCTCCACTTT
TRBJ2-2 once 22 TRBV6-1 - CAAPRKSPWWFRVWGWTGELFF TGTGCCGCCCCCCGCAAGTCCCCTTGGTGGTTTCGTGTCTGGGGCTGGACTGGGGAGCTGTTTTTT
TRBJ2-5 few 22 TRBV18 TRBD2 CASSPRYPRLLAGGKSPETQYF TGTGCCAGCTCACCACGCTACCCCCGTTTGTTAGCGGGGGGGAAGAGCCCAGAGACCCAGTACTTC
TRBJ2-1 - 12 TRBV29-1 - CSVALEGNEQFF TGCAGCGTTGCGCTAGAAGGGAATGAGCAGTTCTTC
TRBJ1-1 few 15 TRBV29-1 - CSVPPPGGGPTEAFF TGCAGCGTTCCACCCCCTGGGGGGGGCCCCACTGAAGCTTTCTTT
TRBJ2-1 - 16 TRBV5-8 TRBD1 CASSDFRGSSYNEQFF TGTGCCAGCAGCGATTTCAGGGGGAGCTCCTACAATGAGCAGTTCTTC
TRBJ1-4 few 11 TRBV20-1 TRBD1 CSAVRDRKLFF TGCAGTGCAGTAAGGGACAGGAAGCTGTTTTTT
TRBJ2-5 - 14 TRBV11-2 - CASSLWLAGETQYF TGTGCCAGCAGCTTGTGGCTAGCCGGTGAGACCCAGTACTTC
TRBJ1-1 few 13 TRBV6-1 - CASGPTGNTEAFF TGTGCCAGCGGCCCTACAGGGAACACTGAAGCTTTCTTT
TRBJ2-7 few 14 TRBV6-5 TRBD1 CASSYRDRNYEQYF TGTGCCAGCAGTTACCGGGACAGGAACTACGAGCAGTACTTC
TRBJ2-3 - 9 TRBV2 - CASSTAQYF TGTGCCAGCAGTACCGCGCAGTATTTT
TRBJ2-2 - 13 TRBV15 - CATWTPNTGELFF TGTGCCACCTGGACACCGAACACCGGGGAGCTGTTTTTT
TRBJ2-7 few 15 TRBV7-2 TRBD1 CASSPQGAGIEEQYF TGTGCCAGCAGCCCCCAGGGGGCAGGGATAGAAGAGCAGTACTTC
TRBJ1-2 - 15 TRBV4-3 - CASSPTPNFNYGYTF TGCGCCAGCAGCCCCACCCCCAATTTTAACTATGGCTACACCTTC